The TCR beta chain described here comes from a study of T cells in localized non-small cell lung cancer. The CDR3 sequence is 15 residues long. Germline CDR1 reads KGHSH; CDR2 reads LQKENI. V dropped 2 bases and J dropped 7; count of bases not matched to a gene: 10. The data were produced by immunoSEQ multiplex PCR, yet TCRdb's version contains in-frame clones alone and is incomplete. Among 75,000 to 95,000 clones listed, roughly 75% were seen once. This receptor was identified in a man aged 35 to 69 with stage II squamous cell lung carcinoma. The specimen comprised PBMCs, sampled before any cancer treatment. V usage is TRBV18 and J usage is TRBJ2-7; 8 bases are shared with TRBD2. DNA of the CDR3: TGTGCCAGCTCACCAGTGATAGTAGCGGGACGTGAGCAGTACTTC. This gives the protein CASSPVIVAGREQYF.